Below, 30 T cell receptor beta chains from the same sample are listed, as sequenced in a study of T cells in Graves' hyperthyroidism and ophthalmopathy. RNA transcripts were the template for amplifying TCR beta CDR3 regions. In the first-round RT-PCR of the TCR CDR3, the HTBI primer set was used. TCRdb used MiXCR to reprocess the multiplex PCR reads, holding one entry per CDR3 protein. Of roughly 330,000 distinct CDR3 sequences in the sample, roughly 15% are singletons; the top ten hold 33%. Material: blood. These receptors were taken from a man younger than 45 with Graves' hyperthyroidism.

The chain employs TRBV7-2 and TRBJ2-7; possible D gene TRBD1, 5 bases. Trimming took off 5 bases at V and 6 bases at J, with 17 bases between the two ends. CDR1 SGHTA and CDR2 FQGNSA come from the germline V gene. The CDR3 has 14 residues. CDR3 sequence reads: CASSTTGWGGEQYF. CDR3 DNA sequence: TGTGCCAGCAGCACAACGGGTTGGGGCGGCGAGCAGTACTTC.

The CDR3 bases are TGTGCCAGTAGTAAAGGGAGAGACCTCTACGAGCAGTACTTC. Its protein is CASSKGRDLYEQYF. V usage is TRBV19 and J usage is TRBJ2-7, with a possible D match to TRBD2 (5 bases). The V end lost 4 bases, the J end lost 3 bases, and 13 bases lay between the germline ends. The CDR3 consists of 14 residues. The germline V gene has CDR1 LNHDA and CDR2 SQIVND (reference sequence).

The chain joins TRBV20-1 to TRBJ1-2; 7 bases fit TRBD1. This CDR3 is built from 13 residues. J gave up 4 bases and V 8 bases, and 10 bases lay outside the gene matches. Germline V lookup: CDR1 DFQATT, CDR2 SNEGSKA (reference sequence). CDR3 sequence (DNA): TGCAGTACACGGGACAGTACTTCCTATGGCTACACCTTC. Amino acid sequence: CSTRDSTSYGYTF.

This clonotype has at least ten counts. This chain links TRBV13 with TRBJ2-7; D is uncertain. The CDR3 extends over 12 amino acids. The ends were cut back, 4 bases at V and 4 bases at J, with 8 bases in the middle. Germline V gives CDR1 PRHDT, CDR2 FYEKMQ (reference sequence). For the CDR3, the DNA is TGTGCCAGCAGCTCCTTGAGGTACGAGCAGTACTTC. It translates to CASSSLRYEQYF.

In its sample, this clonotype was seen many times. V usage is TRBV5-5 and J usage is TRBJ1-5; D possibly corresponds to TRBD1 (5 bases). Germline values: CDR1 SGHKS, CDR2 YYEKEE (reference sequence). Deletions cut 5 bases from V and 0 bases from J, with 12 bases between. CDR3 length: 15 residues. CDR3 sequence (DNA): TGTGCCAGCAGTGGGGGTGGATATAGCAATCAGCCCCAGCATTTT. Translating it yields CASSGGGYSNQPQHF.

The CDR3 coding sequence is TGTGCCAGCAGCTGGGGGTACACCTACGAGCAGTACTTC. It yields the protein CASSWGYTYEQYF. The chain joins TRBV5-6 to TRBJ2-7; either TRBD1 or TRBD2 may fit D (5 bases each). CDR3 size: 13 residues. Germline V lookup: CDR1 SGHDT, CDR2 YYEEEE. Trimming stripped 3 bases from V and 2 bases from J, with 9 bases between.

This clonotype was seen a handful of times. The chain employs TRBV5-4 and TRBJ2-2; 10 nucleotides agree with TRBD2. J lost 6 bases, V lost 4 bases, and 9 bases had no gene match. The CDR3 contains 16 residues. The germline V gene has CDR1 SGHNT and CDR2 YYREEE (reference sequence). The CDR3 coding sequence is TGTGCCAGCAGCCCTCTAGCGGGAGAGGGGGCCGGGGAGCTGTTTTTT. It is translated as CASSPLAGEGAGELFF.

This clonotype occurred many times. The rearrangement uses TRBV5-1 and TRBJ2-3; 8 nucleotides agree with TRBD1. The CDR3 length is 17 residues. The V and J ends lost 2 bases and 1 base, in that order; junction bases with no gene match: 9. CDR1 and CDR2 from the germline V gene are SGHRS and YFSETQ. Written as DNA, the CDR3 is TGCGCCAGCAGCTTTTTGGACAGGGAGTTGGGCACAGATACGCAGTATTTT. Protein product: CASSFLDRELGTDTQYF.

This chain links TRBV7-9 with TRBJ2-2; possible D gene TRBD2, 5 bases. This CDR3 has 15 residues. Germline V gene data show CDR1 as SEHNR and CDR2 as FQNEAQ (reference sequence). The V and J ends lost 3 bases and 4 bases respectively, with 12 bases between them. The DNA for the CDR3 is TGTGCCAGCAGCTTTTCCCGAGCGGTCACCGGGGAGCTGTTTTTT. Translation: CASSFSRAVTGELFF.

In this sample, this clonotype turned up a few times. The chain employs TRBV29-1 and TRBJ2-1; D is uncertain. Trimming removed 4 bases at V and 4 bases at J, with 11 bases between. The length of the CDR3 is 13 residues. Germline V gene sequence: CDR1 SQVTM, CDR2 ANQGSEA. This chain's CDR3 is CSVVFRLYNEQFF. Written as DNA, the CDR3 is TGCAGCGTTGTGTTCAGGCTTTACAATGAGCAGTTCTTC.

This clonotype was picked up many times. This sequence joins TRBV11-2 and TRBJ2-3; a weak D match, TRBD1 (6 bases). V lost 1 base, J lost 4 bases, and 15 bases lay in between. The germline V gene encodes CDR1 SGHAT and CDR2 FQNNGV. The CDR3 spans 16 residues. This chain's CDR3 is CASSLAWGLRADTQYF. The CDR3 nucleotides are TGTGCCAGCAGCTTAGCTTGGGGGCTGAGGGCAGATACGCAGTATTTT. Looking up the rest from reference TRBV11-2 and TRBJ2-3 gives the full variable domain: EAGVAQSPRYKIIEKRQSVAFWCNPISGHATLYWYQQILGQGPKLLIQFQNNGVVDDSQLPKDRFSAERLKGVDSTLKIQPAKLEDSAVYLCASSLAWGLRADTQYFGPGTRLTVL.

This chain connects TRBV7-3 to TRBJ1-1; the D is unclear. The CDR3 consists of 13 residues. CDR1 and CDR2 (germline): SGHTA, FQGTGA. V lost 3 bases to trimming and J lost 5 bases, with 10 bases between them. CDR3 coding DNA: TGTGCCAGCAGCTTTGGTGGCGAAACTGAAGCTTTCTTT. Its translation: CASSFGGETEAFF.

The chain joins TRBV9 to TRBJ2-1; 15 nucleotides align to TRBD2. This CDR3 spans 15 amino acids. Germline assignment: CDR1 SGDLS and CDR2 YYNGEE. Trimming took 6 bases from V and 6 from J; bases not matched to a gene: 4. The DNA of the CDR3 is TGTGCCAGCACCCCGGGACTAGCGGGAGGCAATGAGCAGTTCTTC. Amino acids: CASTPGLAGGNEQFF.

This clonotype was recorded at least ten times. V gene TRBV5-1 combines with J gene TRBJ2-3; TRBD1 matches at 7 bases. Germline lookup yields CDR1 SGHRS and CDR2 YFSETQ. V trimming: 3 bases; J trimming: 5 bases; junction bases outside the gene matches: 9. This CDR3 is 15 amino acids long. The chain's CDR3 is CASSSGTAWGDTQYF. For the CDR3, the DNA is TGCGCCAGCAGCTCGGGGACAGCCTGGGGAGATACGCAGTATTTT.

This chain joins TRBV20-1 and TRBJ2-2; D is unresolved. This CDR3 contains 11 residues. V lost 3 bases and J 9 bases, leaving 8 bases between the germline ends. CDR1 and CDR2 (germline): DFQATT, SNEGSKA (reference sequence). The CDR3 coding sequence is TGCAGTGCTAGGGACGGACGGGAGCTGTTTTTT. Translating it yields CSARDGRELFF.

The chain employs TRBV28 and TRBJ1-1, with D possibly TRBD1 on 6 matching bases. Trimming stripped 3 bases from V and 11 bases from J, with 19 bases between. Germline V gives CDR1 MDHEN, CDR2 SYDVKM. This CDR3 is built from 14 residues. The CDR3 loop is CASSFPTSTGRAFF. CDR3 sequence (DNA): TGTGCCAGCAGTTTCCCCACGTCGACAGGTCGGGCTTTCTTT. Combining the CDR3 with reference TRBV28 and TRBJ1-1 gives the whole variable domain DVKVTQSSRYLVKRTGEKVFLECVQDMDHENMFWYRQDPGLGLRLIYFSYDVKMKEKGDIPEGYSVSREKKERFSLILESASTNQTSMYLCASSFPTSTGRAFFGQGTRLTVV.

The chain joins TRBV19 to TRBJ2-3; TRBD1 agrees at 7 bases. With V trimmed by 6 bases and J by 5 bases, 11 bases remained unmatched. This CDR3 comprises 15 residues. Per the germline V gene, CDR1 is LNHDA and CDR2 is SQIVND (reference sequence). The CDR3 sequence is CASRRGQPSGDTQYF. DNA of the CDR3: TGTGCCAGTAGAAGGGGACAGCCATCGGGAGATACGCAGTATTTT.

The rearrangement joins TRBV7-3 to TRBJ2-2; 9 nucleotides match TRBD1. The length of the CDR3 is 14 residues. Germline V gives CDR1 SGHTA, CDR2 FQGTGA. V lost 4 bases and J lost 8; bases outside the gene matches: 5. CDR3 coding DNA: TGTGCCAGCAGCTCCGGGACAGGGACGGGGGAGCTGTTTTTT. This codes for CASSSGTGTGELFF.

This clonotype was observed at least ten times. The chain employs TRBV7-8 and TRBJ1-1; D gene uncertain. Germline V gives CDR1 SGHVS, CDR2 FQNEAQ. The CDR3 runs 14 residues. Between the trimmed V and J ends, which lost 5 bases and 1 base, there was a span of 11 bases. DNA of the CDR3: TGTGCCAGCAGCGCCCACAGTTGGAACACTGAAGCTTTCTTT. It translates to CASSAHSWNTEAFF.

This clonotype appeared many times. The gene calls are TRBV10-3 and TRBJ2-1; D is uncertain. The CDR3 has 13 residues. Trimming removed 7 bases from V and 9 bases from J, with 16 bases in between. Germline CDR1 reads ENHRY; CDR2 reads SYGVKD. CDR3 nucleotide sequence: TGTGCCATCAATCCCAGAGAGAACGCTGAGCAGTTCTTC. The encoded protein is CAINPRENAEQFF.

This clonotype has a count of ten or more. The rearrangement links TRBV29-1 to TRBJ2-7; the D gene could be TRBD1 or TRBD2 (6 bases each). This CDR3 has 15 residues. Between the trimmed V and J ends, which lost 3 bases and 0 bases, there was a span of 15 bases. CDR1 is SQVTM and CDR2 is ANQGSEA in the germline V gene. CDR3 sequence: CSVDDAGHVSYEQYF. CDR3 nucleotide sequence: TGCAGCGTTGACGACGCGGGACATGTCTCCTACGAGCAGTACTTC.

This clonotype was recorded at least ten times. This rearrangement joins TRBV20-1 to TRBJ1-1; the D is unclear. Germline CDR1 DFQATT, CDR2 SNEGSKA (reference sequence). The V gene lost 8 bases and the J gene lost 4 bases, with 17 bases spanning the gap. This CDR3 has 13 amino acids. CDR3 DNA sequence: TGCAGTATCAGCAAGGGAGATATCACTGAAGCTTTCTTT. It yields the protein CSISKGDITEAFF.

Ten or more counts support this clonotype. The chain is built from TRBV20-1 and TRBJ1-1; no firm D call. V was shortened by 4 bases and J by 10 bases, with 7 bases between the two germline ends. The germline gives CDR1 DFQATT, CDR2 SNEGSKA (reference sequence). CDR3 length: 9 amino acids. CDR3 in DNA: TGCAGTGCTATTAATAGAGCTTTCTTT. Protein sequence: CSAINRAFF.

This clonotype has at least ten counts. CDR3 DNA: TGTGCCAGCAGCTTAGTAAGTCGACAGGGAAAGGACTATGGCTACACCTTC. As protein: CASSLVSRQGKDYGYTF. The chain has TRBV11-2 and TRBJ1-2; 7 bases match TRBD1. The CDR3 contains 17 residues. The germline V gene has CDR1 SGHAT and CDR2 FQNNGV. V was pared by 1 base and J by 3 bases, with 11 bases of the junction left unmatched.

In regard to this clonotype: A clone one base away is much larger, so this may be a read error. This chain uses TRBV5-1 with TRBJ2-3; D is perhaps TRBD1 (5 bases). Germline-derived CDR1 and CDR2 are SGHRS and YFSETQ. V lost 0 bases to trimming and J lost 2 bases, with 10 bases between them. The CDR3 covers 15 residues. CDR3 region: CASSLGTSFTDTQYF. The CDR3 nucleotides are TGCGCCAGCAGCTTGGGGACAAGCTTCACAGATACGCAGTATTTT.

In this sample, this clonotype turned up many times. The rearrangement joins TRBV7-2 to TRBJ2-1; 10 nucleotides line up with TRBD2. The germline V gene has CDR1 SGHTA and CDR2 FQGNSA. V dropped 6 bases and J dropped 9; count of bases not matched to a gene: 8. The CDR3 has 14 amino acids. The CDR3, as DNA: TGTGCCAGCAGACGGGCTAGCGGGAGTAGTGAGCAGTTCTTC. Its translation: CASRRASGSSEQFF.

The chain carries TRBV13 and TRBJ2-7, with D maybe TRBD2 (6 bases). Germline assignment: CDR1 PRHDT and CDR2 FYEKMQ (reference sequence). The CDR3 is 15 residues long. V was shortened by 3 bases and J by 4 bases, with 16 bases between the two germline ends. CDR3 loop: CASSFASGGIYEQYF. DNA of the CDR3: TGTGCCAGCAGCTTCGCCTCCGGGGGAATTTACGAGCAGTACTTC.

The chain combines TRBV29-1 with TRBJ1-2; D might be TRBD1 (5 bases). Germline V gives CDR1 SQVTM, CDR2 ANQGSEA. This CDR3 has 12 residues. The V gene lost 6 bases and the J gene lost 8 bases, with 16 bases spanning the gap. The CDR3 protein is CSVTWGRGGYTF. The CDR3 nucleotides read TGCAGCGTGACCTGGGGGAGGGGAGGCTACACCTTC.

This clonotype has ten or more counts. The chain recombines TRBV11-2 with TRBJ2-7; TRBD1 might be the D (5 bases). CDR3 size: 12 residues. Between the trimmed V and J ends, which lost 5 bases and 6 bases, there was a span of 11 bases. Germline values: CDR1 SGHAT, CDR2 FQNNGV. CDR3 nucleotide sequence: TGTGCCAGCAGCCAGATAGGGGTCGAGCAGTACTTC. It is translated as CASSQIGVEQYF.

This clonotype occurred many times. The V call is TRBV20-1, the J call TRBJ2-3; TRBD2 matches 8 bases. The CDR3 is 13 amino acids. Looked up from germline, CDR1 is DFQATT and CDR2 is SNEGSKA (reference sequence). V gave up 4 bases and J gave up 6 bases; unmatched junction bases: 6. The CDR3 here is CSATGGPPDTQYF. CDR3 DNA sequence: TGCAGTGCTACGGGAGGGCCTCCCGATACGCAGTATTTT.